This entry concerns a single T cell receptor beta chain. Its antigen remains unknown. Germline CDR1 reads DFQATT; CDR2 reads SNEGSKA (reference sequence). This CDR3 is 14 amino acids long. The data derive from a study of monozygotic twins with inflammatory bowel disease. General study findings and limits: Limited statistical power may explain no repertoire similarity difference between concordant and discordant twins.

The UMIs contained a 6-nucleotide sample barcode. They were added by template switching during cDNA synthesis. Following a re-call of the 5' RACE reads, TCRdb has one entry per CDR3 protein and lacks DNA. The table for this sample gives about 210,000 distinct CDR3 sequences. Isolation of total RNA was performed on whole blood, with no prior T cell sorting. The chain carries TRBV20-1 and TRBJ2-1; checking the TCRdb D call of TRBD2 is not possible without DNA. The sample taken for sequencing was blood. This clonotype originated in a human donor with ulcerative colitis or Crohn's disease, or a healthy co-twin of an affected twin (not recorded which). Here the CDR3 reads CSATLAGVFGEQFF.